Following are 26 T cell receptor beta chains from one sample sequenced in a study of human T cells and chemical hapten exposure. Documented time point: pre-sensitization, week 0. Treatment specified: therapeutic diphenylcyclopropenone sensitization with weekly scalp DPC. TCRdb reprocessed the RACE reads with MiXCR, giving one entry per CDR3 protein. This table holds approximately 57,000 distinct CDR3 sequences, roughly a tenth found once. Here the sequenced sample was whole blood, taken in connection with sensitization to the hapten diphenylcyclopropenone (DPC). The receptors here all came from a middle-aged man with alopecia areata. Some clones in this sample may be carry-over from other donors' samples.

This clonotype was picked up many times. The chain combines TRBV28 with TRBJ2-7; D gene ambiguous. V lost 5 bases to trimming and J lost 0 bases, with 11 bases between them. The CDR3 totals 14 residues. Germline CDR1 MDHEN, CDR2 SYDVKM. CDR3 sequence reads: CASSEGRLSYEQYF. DNA of the CDR3: TGTGCCAGCAGTGAAGGACGCCTCTCCTACGAGCAGTACTTC.

This chain uses TRBV7-9 with TRBJ2-5; D not resolved. With 5 bases removed from V and 2 bases from J, the gap between germline ends came to 12 bases. Germline CDR1 and CDR2: SEHNR and FQNEAQ (reference sequence). The CDR3 extends over 14 amino acids. The CDR3 sequence is CASSEDLTQETQYF. The CDR3 DNA is TGTGCCAGCAGCGAAGATCTAACTCAAGAGACCCAGTACTTC.

The sample holds a few counts of this clonotype. CDR3 DNA: TGTGCCACCAGTGACCCCAGTAGCACAGATACGCAGTATTTT. This gives the protein CATSDPSSTDTQYF. The J gene is TRBJ2-3, the V gene TRBV24-1; no definite D call. The V end was cut by 4 bases, the J end by 0 bases, with 7 bases between. Germline V gene sequence: CDR1 KGHDR, CDR2 SFDVKD. This CDR3 has 14 residues.

This clonotype has only a few counts. The chain joins TRBV3-1 to TRBJ2-2; D might be TRBD1 (6 bases). V was trimmed by 2 bases and J by 5 bases, leaving 15 bases between them. CDR1 is LGHDT and CDR2 is YNNKEL in the germline V gene (reference sequence). CDR3 length equals 16 residues. This CDR3 is CASSQYTRGGTGELFF. CDR3 DNA sequence: TGTGCCAGCAGCCAATACACGAGAGGGGGAACCGGGGAGCTGTTTTTT.

This clonotype appeared a few times. As DNA, the CDR3 is TGTGCCAGCAGTTATAGCCCCGGGGAGCTGTTTTTT. Translating gives CASSYSPGELFF. The V call is TRBV7-3, the J call TRBJ2-2; D gene unclear. Trimming took off 6 bases at V and 6 bases at J, with 8 bases between the two ends. This CDR3 region has 12 residues. Per the germline V gene, CDR1 is SGHTA and CDR2 is FQGTGA.

This clonotype has only a few counts. The rearrangement joins TRBV4-1 to TRBJ1-6, with D perhaps TRBD1 (5 bases). Germline CDR1 reads MGHRA; CDR2 reads YSYEKL. The CDR3 runs 15 residues. V lost 4 bases and J lost 7, with 14 bases in between. The CDR3 protein is CASSPYGQGNSPLHF. The CDR3 nucleotides are TGCGCCAGCAGCCCCTACGGGCAGGGCAATTCACCCCTCCACTTT.

This clonotype was found a few times. The chain carries TRBV28 and TRBJ2-1; D uncertain. Trimming shortened V by 5 bases and J by 6 bases, and 8 bases separated the two germline ends. The CDR3 sequence is 12 residues long. Germline V CDR1 and CDR2: MDHEN, SYDVKM. CDR3 in amino acids: CASSRASNEQFF. DNA of the CDR3: TGTGCCAGCAGTAGGGCAAGCAATGAGCAGTTCTTC.

This clonotype was observed many times. V gene TRBV6-2 or TRBV6-3 combines with J gene TRBJ2-1, with 7 bases that match TRBD1. V lost 3 bases and J lost 0; bases outside the gene matches: 2. The CDR3 totals 15 residues. Per germline, CDR1 MNHEY and CDR2 SVGEGT. The CDR3: CASSYRDSSYNEQFF. In DNA, the CDR3 is TGTGCCAGCAGTTATCGGGACAGCTCCTACAATGAGCAGTTCTTC.

This clonotype was detected only a few times. V gene TRBV24-1 combines with J gene TRBJ2-1; TRBD2 is a possible D gene (6 bases). CDR1 and CDR2 (germline): KGHDR, SFDVKD. The CDR3 consists of 17 residues. The V gene lost 2 bases and the J gene lost 0 bases, with 13 bases spanning the gap. The chain's CDR3 is CATSDSQGGSSYNEQFF. The CDR3 DNA sequence: TGTGCCACCAGTGATTCCCAAGGAGGGAGCTCCTACAATGAGCAGTTCTTC.

At least ten counts were recorded for this clonotype. The genes are TRBV30 and TRBJ2-3; D is unclear. The CDR3 extends over 11 amino acids. Germline V gene sequence: CDR1 GTSNPN, CDR2 SVGIG (reference sequence). Trimming shortened V by 3 bases and J by 6 bases, and 7 bases separated the two germline ends. CDR3 residues: CAWRKDDTQYF. In DNA form, the CDR3 reads TGTGCCTGGAGGAAGGATGATACGCAGTATTTT.

The table lists this clonotype with many counts. The genes are TRBV6-2 or TRBV6-3 and TRBJ2-1; D not certain. Germline CDR1 reads MNHEY; CDR2 reads SVGEGT. The CDR3 sequence is 13 residues long. The V end was cut by 3 bases, the J end by 2 bases, with 5 bases between. This CDR3 is CASSYAPYNEQFF. The CDR3 DNA reads as TGTGCCAGCAGTTATGCCCCCTACAATGAGCAGTTCTTC.

The V call is TRBV7-2, the J call TRBJ1-2, with 9 bases that match TRBD1. The V and J ends lost 4 bases and 0 bases, in that order; junction bases with no gene match: 6. The germline V gene has CDR1 SGHTA and CDR2 FQGNSA. The CDR3 extends over 16 amino acids. CDR3 nucleotide sequence: TGTGCCAGCAGCTACGGACAGGGGACAACTAACTATGGCTACACCTTC. Its translation is CASSYGQGTTNYGYTF.

This clonotype was seen many times. This sequence joins TRBV18 and TRBJ1-5; tentative D call: TRBD1 (5 bases). Germline assignment: CDR1 KGHSH and CDR2 LQKENI. V was shortened by 5 bases and J by 2 bases, with 10 bases between the two germline ends. The CDR3 consists of 14 residues. CDR3 region: CASSTTGRNQPQHF. The CDR3 coding sequence is TGTGCCAGCTCAACAACAGGTCGCAATCAGCCCCAGCATTTT.

This clonotype has at least ten counts. The rearrangement links TRBV5-1 to TRBJ2-7; 11 bases match TRBD2. Germline assignment: CDR1 SGHRS and CDR2 YFSETQ. V trimming: 5 bases; J trimming: 2 bases; junction bases outside the gene matches: 6. The CDR3 is 15 amino acids. The CDR3, as DNA: TGCGCCAGCAGATCTACTAGCGGGAGTGCCTACGAGCAGTACTTC. It encodes CASRSTSGSAYEQYF.

The V gene is TRBV6-2 or TRBV6-3, the J gene TRBJ2-7, with D perhaps given as TRBD1 or TRBD2 (5 bases each). This CDR3 region has 14 residues. The ends were cut back, 2 bases at V and 1 base at J, with 9 bases in the middle. The V gene's germline CDR1 is MNHEY and CDR2 SVGEGT. The CDR3 loop is CASSYPGRSYEQYF. In DNA, the CDR3 is TGTGCCAGCAGTTACCCGGGACGGTCCTACGAGCAGTACTTC.

This clonotype was counted only a few times. The V call is TRBV28, the J call TRBJ2-3; 8 bases map to TRBD2. V was pared by 3 bases and J by 0 bases, with 8 bases of the junction left unmatched. CDR3 length equals 17 residues. Germline loops: CDR1 MDHEN, CDR2 SYDVKM. This chain's CDR3 is CASSFAIAGTSTDTQYF. The CDR3 DNA sequence: TGTGCCAGCAGTTTCGCGATAGCGGGAACTAGCACAGATACGCAGTATTTT.

This clonotype has only a few counts. V usage is TRBV19 and J usage is TRBJ2-2; 9 bases align to TRBD1. Germline V gene data show CDR1 as LNHDA and CDR2 as SQIVND (reference sequence). The junction had 6 bases not matched to a gene; V was cut back by 7 bases and J by 6 bases. The CDR3 sequence is 14 residues long. Here the CDR3 DNA reads TGTGCCAGTAAGAAGGACAGGGGACCCGGGGAGCTGTTTTTT. Translating gives CASKKDRGPGELFF.

This clonotype was picked up many times. The chain has TRBV20-1 and TRBJ2-5; D is undetermined. In germline, CDR1 is DFQATT, CDR2 SNEGSKA (reference sequence). This CDR3 is 15 amino acids long. V lost 5 bases to trimming and J lost 7 bases, with 23 bases between them. The DNA for the CDR3 is TGCAGTGCTCGTACCTCCTTCGGTCCGGGTGGGACCCAGTACTTC. It codes for CSARTSFGPGGTQYF.

This clonotype occurred a few times. The rearrangement uses TRBV3-1 and TRBJ2-7, with TRBD2 matching 10 bases. The CDR3 is 18 residues long. The germline gives CDR1 LGHDT, CDR2 YNNKEL (reference sequence). J lost 0 bases, V lost 0 bases, and 8 bases had no gene match. CDR3 loop: CASSQDVAGGILSYEQYF. The CDR3 DNA reads as TGTGCCAGCAGCCAAGATGTAGCGGGAGGTATCCTCTCCTACGAGCAGTACTTC.

This clonotype was recorded a few times. This chain uses TRBV6-5 with TRBJ1-5; TRBD1 might be the D (5 bases). CDR3 size: 14 residues. The germline V gene encodes CDR1 MNHEY and CDR2 SVGAGI. Deletions cut 4 bases from V and 3 bases from J, with 10 bases between. The CDR3 nucleotides are TGTGCCAGCAGTTCAAGGACACCCAATCAGCCCCAGCATTTT. This codes for CASSSRTPNQPQHF.

This clonotype was observed a handful of times. The CDR3 nucleotides are TGTGCCAGCAGCCGCGGTGACAGCTCCTACAATGAGCAGTTCTTC. Amino acid sequence: CASSRGDSSYNEQFF. The rearrangement joins TRBV7-9 to TRBJ2-1; D is possibly TRBD1 (5 bases). The V end lost 5 bases, the J end lost 0 bases, and 11 bases lay between the germline ends. CDR3 size: 15 residues. The germline CDR1 and CDR2 sequences are SEHNR and FQNEAQ (reference sequence). The entire variable domain, with the rest obtained from reference TRBV7-9 and TRBJ2-1, is as follows: DTGVSQNPRHKITKRGQNVTFRCDPISEHNRLYWYRQTLGQGPEFLTYFQNEAQLEKSRLLSDRFSAERPKGSFSTLEIQRTEQGDSAMYLCASSRGDSSYNEQFFGPGTRLTVL.

The chain employs TRBV7-9 and TRBJ2-7, with a weak D call TRBD1 (5 bases). V was trimmed by 3 bases and J by 4 bases, leaving 10 bases between them. The CDR3 covers 13 residues. Germline CDR1 and CDR2: SEHNR and FQNEAQ (reference sequence). Here the CDR3 reads CASSFGHEYEQYF. The CDR3, as DNA: TGTGCCAGCAGCTTCGGACACGAGTACGAGCAGTACTTC. Variable domain in full (rest from reference TRBV7-9 and TRBJ2-7): DTGVSQNPRHKITKRGQNVTFRCDPISEHNRLYWYRQTLGQGPEFLTYFQNEAQLEKSRLLSDRFSAERPKGSFSTLEIQRTEQGDSAMYLCASSFGHEYEQYFGPGTRLTVT.

This clonotype appeared a few times. V is TRBV6-4 and J is TRBJ2-1, with 8 bases identical to TRBD1. The ends lost 6 bases at V and 6 bases at J; junction bases unmatched: 10. The CDR3 is made up of 15 amino acids. Germline CDR1 reads MRHNA; CDR2 reads SNTAGT. The chain's CDR3 is CASSLDRGLINEQFF. DNA of the CDR3: TGTGCCAGCAGCCTAGACAGGGGACTCATCAATGAGCAGTTCTTC.

The chain carries TRBV3-1 and TRBJ2-7; TRBD1 aligns across 8 bases. The germline gives CDR1 LGHDT, CDR2 YNNKEL (reference sequence). V shed 3 bases and J 0 bases; nucleotides not matched to a gene: 4. CDR3 length: 15 amino acids. The chain's CDR3 is CASSQRTGSSYEQYF. The CDR3 DNA reads TGTGCCAGCAGCCAGAGGACAGGGAGCTCCTACGAGCAGTACTTC.

In its sample, this clonotype was seen many times. The chain has TRBV6-6 and TRBJ2-6, with no clear D. Germline V CDR1 and CDR2: MNHNY, SVGAGI (reference sequence). V lost 5 bases, J lost 0 bases, and 5 bases lay in between. The CDR3 is 14 amino acids. The CDR3 DNA is TGTGCCAGCAGTGGTGACTCTGGGGCCAACGTCCTGACTTTC. This codes for CASSGDSGANVLTF.

This rearrangement joins TRBV7-3 to TRBJ2-5; D ambiguous. The CDR3 runs to 13 residues. The germline V gene has CDR1 SGHTA and CDR2 FQGTGA. V dropped 2 bases and J dropped 0 bases, with 4 bases sitting between them. CDR3 DNA: TGTGCCAGCAGCTTAGCCAACCAAGAGACCCAGTACTTC. Its protein is CASSLANQETQYF.